This note documents a single T cell receptor beta chain sequence. Its antigen is unidentified. The data were obtained in a study of cytotoxic CD8 clonotypes in ibrutinib-treated CLL. Study overall: Enrolment comprised some twelve relapsed/refractory and some 15 treatment-naive patients; 17 to 18 were IGHV unmutated. Study-wide results and caveats: Clonality was elevated at ibrutinib response and had returned toward baseline at progression.

The CDR3 sequence is 13 residues long. CDR1 is KGHSH and CDR2 is LQKENI in the germline V gene. V was clipped by 0 bases and J by 2 bases, with 4 bases between them. Method: immunoSEQ multiplex PCR; TCRdb's copy keeps in-frame clones and lacks some. The sample records over 200,000 clones, 75% to 80% being singletons. V usage is TRBV18 and J usage is TRBJ1-2, with D unclear. The TCR sequence derives from a human donor with chronic lymphocytic leukemia. Sequencing used PBMCs, obtained after 12 months of ibrutinib treatment. The chain's CDR3 is CASSPPQNYGYTF. The CDR3, as DNA: TGTGCCAGCTCACCACCACAGAACTATGGCTACACCTTC.